The 22 T cell receptor beta chains reported below all come from one sample, sequenced in a study of cytomegalovirus exposure and HLA in healthy donors. 60 Vbeta and 13 Jbeta primers were used in PCR. TCRdb's table, derived via immunoSEQ multiplex PCR, lists solely in-frame clones and lacks some. The data contain approximately 140,000 clones, 70% to 80% of them seen just once; the ten biggest clones take up about 4%. What was sequenced was PBMCs. These receptors came from a human donor in good health.

This clone was recorded a few times. For the CDR3, the DNA is TGTGCCAGCAGCCCTCAGTGGGATACGCAGTATTTT. Translated, it gives CASSPQWDTQYF. V gene TRBV14 combines with J gene TRBJ2-3; D gene unclear. CDR1 and CDR2 from the germline V gene are SGHDN and FVKESK. This CDR3 has 12 amino acids. V lost 4 bases and J lost 6, with 8 bases in between.

This chain connects TRBV5-4 to TRBJ2-5, with D perhaps TRBD2 (5 bases). The CDR3 consists of 14 residues. Trimming took 0 bases from V and 4 from J, leaving 10 bases between them. CDR1 and CDR2 (germline): SGHNT, YYREEE (reference sequence). The CDR3 here is CASSLATGTETQYF. The CDR3 coding sequence is TGTGCCAGCAGCTTGGCGACGGGAACAGAGACCCAGTACTTC.

The rearrangement joins TRBV5-1 to TRBJ2-3; 7 nucleotides agree with TRBD2. Germline CDR1 SGHRS, CDR2 YFSETQ. J lost 2 bases, V lost 4 bases, and 10 bases had no gene match. The length of the CDR3 is 16 residues. CDR3 amino acids: CASSPGLGGTTDTQYF. The CDR3 coding sequence is TGCGCCAGCAGCCCCGGACTGGGGGGGACCACAGATACGCAGTATTTT.

This sequence joins TRBV27 and TRBJ2-1; D is possibly TRBD1 (6 bases). There are 14 residues in the CDR3. V dropped 4 bases and J dropped 1 base, with 8 bases sitting between them. CDR1 is MNHEY and CDR2 is SMNVEV in the germline V gene (reference sequence). In DNA form, the CDR3 reads TGTGCCAGCAGTTGGCAGGGGTCCTACAATGAGCAGTTCTTC. This translates into CASSWQGSYNEQFF.

In its sample, this clone was seen once. This chain connects TRBV30 to TRBJ1-6, with unresolved D. Trimming took off 2 bases at V and 9 bases at J, with 8 bases between the two ends. The CDR3 totals 12 residues. CDR1 is GTSNPN, CDR2 SVGIG, per germline (reference sequence). The CDR3 spells CAWSQTSSPLHF. The CDR3 DNA is TGTGCCTGGAGTCAGACTAGTTCACCCCTCCACTTT. Drawing the rest from reference TRBV30 and TRBJ1-6, the complete variable domain is SQTIHQWPATLVQPVGSPLSLECTVEGTSNPNLYWYRQAAGRGLQLLFYSVGIGQISSEVPQNLSASRPQDRQFILSSKKLLLSDSGFYLCAWSQTSSPLHFGNGTRLTVT.

The chain joins TRBV6-1 to TRBJ2-3, with 10 bases identical to TRBD1. Per the germline V gene, CDR1 is MNHNS and CDR2 is SASEGT. V trimming: 4 bases; J trimming: 2 bases; junction bases outside the gene matches: 6. The CDR3 length is 16 residues. CDR3 sequence reads: CASSGRTGGNTDTQYF. The CDR3 coding sequence is TGTGCCAGCAGTGGACGGACAGGGGGGAACACAGATACGCAGTATTTT.

The genes are TRBV7-8 and TRBJ1-1, with D unclear. CDR1 is SGHVS, CDR2 FQNEAQ, per germline. The CDR3 is made up of 19 amino acids. Trimming left V 3 bases short and J 0 bases short, with 23 bases between. Here the CDR3 DNA reads TGTGCCAGCAGCTTTCTCGTTAATCCAGTGGCCCCCATGAACACTGAAGCTTTCTTT. Amino acids: CASSFLVNPVAPMNTEAFF. Using reference TRBV7-8 and TRBJ1-1 for the parts outside the CDR3, the full variable domain is GAGVSQSPRYKVAKRGQDVALRCDPISGHVSLFWYQQALGQGPEFLTYFQNEAQLDKSGLPSDRFFAERPEGSVSTLKIQRTQQEDSAVYLCASSFLVNPVAPMNTEAFFGQGTRLTVV.

The chain links TRBV28 to TRBJ2-7; a possible D gene is TRBD1 (6 bases). V lost 6 bases to trimming and J lost 7 bases, with 16 bases between them. This CDR3 is built from 13 residues. CDR1 and CDR2 (germline): MDHEN, SYDVKM. The chain's CDR3 is CASRGRGFGEQYF. The DNA for the CDR3 is TGTGCCAGCAGGGGTAGGGGGTTTGGAGAGCAGTACTTC.

The chain couples TRBV6-5 to TRBJ2-5, with a possible D match to TRBD1 (5 bases). Per the germline V gene, CDR1 is MNHEY and CDR2 is SVGAGI. The CDR3 has 15 residues. Between the trimmed V and J ends, which lost 6 bases and 4 bases, there was a span of 18 bases. CDR3 in amino acids: CASRTPYQGGETQYF. The CDR3 DNA sequence: TGTGCCAGCAGGACCCCATATCAGGGTGGAGAGACCCAGTACTTC.

The chain uses TRBV7-9 and TRBJ1-4; TRBD1 is a possible D gene (5 bases). Germline-derived CDR1 and CDR2 are SEHNR and FQNEAQ (reference sequence). The CDR3 covers 14 residues. V lost 4 bases to trimming and J lost 11 bases, with 17 bases between them. The CDR3 here is CASSSARGEGKLFF. Written as DNA, the CDR3 is TGTGCCAGCAGCTCCGCCCGGGGGGAGGGGAAACTGTTTTTT.

This sequence joins TRBV4-2 and TRBJ2-1, with unresolved D. The V end lost 0 bases, the J end lost 2 bases, and 14 bases lay between the germline ends. The CDR3 has 17 residues. CDR1 is LGHNA and CDR2 is YNFKEQ in the germline V gene. CDR3 DNA: TGTGCCAGCAGCCAAGACTTGCCCCAGATGGCCTACAATGAGCAGTTCTTC. This encodes CASSQDLPQMAYNEQFF.

V is TRBV27 and J is TRBJ2-7; 12 bases are shared with TRBD2. Unmatched junction bases numbered 8, after V lost 6 bases and J lost 2 bases. There are 16 residues in the CDR3. Germline values: CDR1 MNHEY, CDR2 SMNVEV (reference sequence). The CDR3 here is CASSRLAGALPYEQYF. CDR3 in DNA: TGTGCCAGCAGCCGACTAGCGGGAGCCTTACCCTACGAGCAGTACTTC.

This clone has more than one count but fewer than ten. This chain uses TRBV7-9 with TRBJ2-1, with unresolved D. V was clipped by 8 bases and J by 2 bases, with 4 bases between them. In germline, CDR1 is SEHNR, CDR2 FQNEAQ (reference sequence). This CDR3 has 11 residues. Written as DNA, the CDR3 is TGTGCCAGCCAGACCTACAATGAGCAGTTCTTC. It is translated as CASQTYNEQFF.

The genes are TRBV9 and TRBJ1-2; D possibly corresponds to TRBD1 (6 bases). The V end was cut by 3 bases, the J end by 3 bases, with 15 bases between. This CDR3 comprises 15 residues. Germline V gene data show CDR1 as SGDLS and CDR2 as YYNGEE. This chain's CDR3 is CASSEFTGRDYGYTF. The CDR3 DNA sequence: TGTGCCAGCAGCGAATTCACAGGGAGGGACTATGGCTACACCTTC.

V usage is TRBV5-6 and J usage is TRBJ2-7, with 14 bases fitting TRBD2. V trimming: 3 bases; J trimming: 5 bases; junction bases outside the gene matches: 4. Germline V CDR1 and CDR2: SGHDT, YYEEEE. The CDR3 extends over 15 amino acids. CDR3 nucleotides: TGTGCCAGCAGCTCTGGGACTAGCGGGAGCGACGAGCAGTACTTC. Its protein is CASSSGTSGSDEQYF.

The genes are TRBV4-1 and TRBJ2-1, with D possibly being TRBD2 (6 bases). The CDR3 spans 15 residues. CDR1 is MGHRA, CDR2 YSYEKL, per germline. Trimming took 0 bases from V and 3 from J, leaving 9 bases between them. CDR3 in DNA: TGCGCCAGCAGCCAAGAGCCCGGGAGCTACAATGAGCAGTTCTTC. This sequence encodes CASSQEPGSYNEQFF.

The chain employs TRBV7-6 and TRBJ2-1; D may be TRBD2 (6 bases). This CDR3 spans 16 amino acids. Trimming shortened V by 5 bases and J by 0 bases, and 14 bases separated the two germline ends. Germline assignment: CDR1 SGHVS and CDR2 FNYEAQ. The CDR3 nucleotides read TGTGCCAGCAGCGGGGGGAGCTCGGGCTCCTACAATGAGCAGTTCTTC. It specifies CASSGGSSGSYNEQFF.

This chain uses TRBV7-3 with TRBJ2-2; TRBD2 matches 7 bases. Looked up from germline, CDR1 is SGHTA and CDR2 is FQGTGA. This CDR3 comprises 20 residues. Germline trimming cut 2 bases from V and 2 bases from J; bases unmatched to any gene: 17. The DNA for the CDR3 is TGTGCCAGCAGCTTACCTCTACCTACGCTCGGGGGACTAAACACCGGGGAGCTGTTTTTT. It encodes CASSLPLPTLGGLNTGELFF.

The chain carries TRBV7-6 and TRBJ2-1; D is possibly TRBD2 (5 bases). The germline CDR1 and CDR2 sequences are SGHVS and FNYEAQ. This CDR3 comprises 12 residues. Trimming pared 5 bases from V and 9 bases from J, leaving 11 bases between. Here the CDR3 reads CASSPARGEQFF. CDR3 sequence (DNA): TGTGCCAGCAGCCCCGCCCGGGGTGAGCAGTTCTTC.

The V gene is TRBV30, the J gene TRBJ2-5, with no clear D. From germline, CDR1 is GTSNPN and CDR2 SVGIG (reference sequence). Between the trimmed V and J ends, which lost 1 base and 5 bases, there was a span of 8 bases. The CDR3 is 12 amino acids. CDR3 protein: CAWSGLGETQYF. The DNA for the CDR3 is TGTGCCTGGAGTGGCTTGGGCGAGACCCAGTACTTC.

The chain combines TRBV30 with TRBJ2-1, with a possible D match to TRBD2 (6 bases). V lost 4 bases to trimming and J lost 1 base, with 11 bases between them. Germline CDR1 is GTSNPN and CDR2 is SVGIG (reference sequence). CDR3 length: 14 amino acids. CDR3 DNA: TGTGCCTGGACAGGCGGGGATTCCTACAATGAGCAGTTCTTC. Translated, it gives CAWTGGDSYNEQFF.

This clone came up once. The chain recombines TRBV7-6 with TRBJ2-5, with 9 bases aligning to TRBD2. This CDR3 is 16 amino acids long. Germline lookup yields CDR1 SGHVS and CDR2 FNYEAQ. The V segment lost 5 bases and the J segment 0 bases; nucleotides outside the gene matches: 7. For the CDR3, the DNA is TGTGCCAGCAGCGAGACTAGCGGCCGTAACCAAGAGACCCAGTACTTC. The encoded protein is CASSETSGRNQETQYF.